The 9 T cell receptor beta chains below come from one sample, sequenced in a study of T cell responses to AZD1222 COVID-19 vaccine. Assay: immunoSEQ multiplex PCR; the TCRdb copy retains only in-frame clones and omits some. The top ten clones hold roughly 5% of a sample with 120,000 to 150,000 clones, under 95% of them seen once. Specimen: peripheral blood, collected on day 0 of AZD1222 vaccination. These receptors were taken from an adult in good health.

The chain employs TRBV11-2 and TRBJ2-7, with 14 bases that match TRBD2. The CDR3 length is 18 residues. Trimming at V came to 4 bases and at J to 2 bases, leaving 10 bases not matched to a gene. Per germline, CDR1 SGHAT and CDR2 FQNNGV. The CDR3 is CASSSGTSGSYLTYEQYF. The CDR3, as DNA: TGTGCCAGCAGCTCCGGGACTAGCGGGAGTTATTTAACCTACGAGCAGTACTTC.

This chain connects TRBV11-2 to TRBJ2-5; D call uncertain. The germline V gene has CDR1 SGHAT and CDR2 FQNNGV. V lost 4 bases and J lost 7, with 10 bases in between. This CDR3 is 12 amino acids long. The CDR3 protein is CASSYGPGTQYF. The CDR3 DNA is TGTGCCAGCAGCTACGGACCGGGGACCCAGTACTTC.

The chain recombines TRBV29-1 with TRBJ2-1; 9 nucleotides line up with TRBD2. The CDR3 totals 13 residues. The germline V gene has CDR1 SQVTM and CDR2 ANQGSEA. The CDR3 nucleotides are TGCACTGGGGCAGCGGGAGGCTACAATGAGCAGTTCTTC. Amino acid sequence: CTGAAGGYNEQFF.

The chain has TRBV28 and TRBJ1-5; D gene unclear. The CDR3 is 12 residues long. The V gene's germline CDR1 is MDHEN and CDR2 SYDVKM. V was trimmed by 7 bases and J by 1 base, leaving 5 bases between them. The CDR3 nucleotides read TGTGCCAGCAAACGGAGCAATCAGCCCCAGCATTTT. It specifies CASKRSNQPQHF.

This sequence joins TRBV7-3 and TRBJ1-4; no reliable D call. Germline CDR1 reads SGHTA; CDR2 reads FQGTGA. The CDR3 contains 13 residues. Trimming removed 8 bases from V and 7 bases from J, with 14 bases in between. The CDR3 DNA sequence: TGTGCCAGCCTGAGTAAGGGAGGTGAAAAACTGTTTTTT. This gives the protein CASLSKGGEKLFF.

The V and J genes are TRBV15 and TRBJ2-5; D is possibly TRBD1 or TRBD2 (5 bases each). There are 15 residues in the CDR3. Trimming took off 3 bases at V and 5 bases at J, with 16 bases between the two ends. The V gene's germline CDR1 is LNHNV and CDR2 YYDKDF (reference sequence). CDR3 amino acids: CATSRGDGRRETQYF. The DNA of the CDR3 is TGTGCCACCAGCAGGGGGGACGGAAGGCGGGAGACCCAGTACTTC.

The rearrangement links TRBV7-6 to TRBJ1-3; D not resolved. V was clipped by 3 bases and J by 0 bases, with 9 bases between them. This CDR3 is 15 amino acids long. Germline assignment: CDR1 SGHVS and CDR2 FNYEAQ. CDR3 residues: CASSLGLRSGNTIYF. The CDR3, as DNA: TGTGCCAGCAGCTTGGGGTTGCGCTCTGGAAACACCATATATTTT.

The J gene is TRBJ1-4, the V gene TRBV4-3; D ambiguous. V lost 3 bases and J 1 base, leaving 12 bases between the germline ends. Germline CDR1 LGHNA, CDR2 YSLEER. The CDR3 consists of 16 residues. The DNA for the CDR3 is TGCGCCAGCAGCCAGAGCCCTCCTGGAACTAATGAAAAACTGTTTTTT. This translates into CASSQSPPGTNEKLFF.

The chain has TRBV13 and TRBJ1-1; D is ambiguous. V lost 2 bases and J lost 5, with 12 bases in between. Germline CDR1 PRHDT, CDR2 FYEKMQ (reference sequence). CDR3 length equals 14 residues. CDR3 sequence reads: CASSLMIGITEAFF. CDR3 coding DNA: TGTGCCAGCAGCTTAATGATTGGGATAACTGAAGCTTTCTTT. The full variable domain, its missing parts supplied by reference TRBV13 and TRBJ1-1, is AAGVIQSPRHLIKEKRETATLKCYPIPRHDTVYWYQQGPGQDPQFLISFYEKMQSDKGSIPDRFSAQQFSDYHSELNMSSLELGDSALYFCASSLMIGITEAFFGQGTRLTVV.